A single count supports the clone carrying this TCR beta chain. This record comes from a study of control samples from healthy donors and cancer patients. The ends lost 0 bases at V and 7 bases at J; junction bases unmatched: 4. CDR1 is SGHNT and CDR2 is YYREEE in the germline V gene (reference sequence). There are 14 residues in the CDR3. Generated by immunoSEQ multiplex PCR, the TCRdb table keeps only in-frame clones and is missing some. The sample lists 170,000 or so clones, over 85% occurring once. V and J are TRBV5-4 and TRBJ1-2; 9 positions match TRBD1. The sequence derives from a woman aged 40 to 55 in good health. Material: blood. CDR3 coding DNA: TGTGCCAGCAGCTTGGACAGGGGGCACGGTGGCTACACCTTC. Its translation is CASSLDRGHGGYTF.